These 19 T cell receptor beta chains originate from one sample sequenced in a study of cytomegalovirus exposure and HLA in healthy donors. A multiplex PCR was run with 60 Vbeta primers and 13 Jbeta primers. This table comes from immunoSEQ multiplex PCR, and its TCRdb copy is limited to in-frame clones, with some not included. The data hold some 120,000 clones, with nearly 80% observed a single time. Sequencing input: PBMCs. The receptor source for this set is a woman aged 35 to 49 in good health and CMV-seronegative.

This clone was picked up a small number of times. This chain's CDR3 is CASSATSGNYNEQFF. The CDR3 region has the DNA TGTGCCAGCAGCGCGACTAGCGGGAACTACAATGAGCAGTTCTTC. This chain links TRBV9 with TRBJ2-1; 11 nucleotides align to TRBD2. This CDR3 comprises 15 residues. J lost 3 bases, V lost 3 bases, and 2 bases had no gene match. The germline V gene has CDR1 SGDLS and CDR2 YYNGEE.

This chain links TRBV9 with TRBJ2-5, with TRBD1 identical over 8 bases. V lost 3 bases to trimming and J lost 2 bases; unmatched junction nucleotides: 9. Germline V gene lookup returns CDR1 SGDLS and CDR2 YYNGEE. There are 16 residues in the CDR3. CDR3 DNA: TGTGCCAGCAGCGCCACATCCGGGACAGGTCAAGAGACCCAGTACTTC. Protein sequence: CASSATSGTGQETQYF.

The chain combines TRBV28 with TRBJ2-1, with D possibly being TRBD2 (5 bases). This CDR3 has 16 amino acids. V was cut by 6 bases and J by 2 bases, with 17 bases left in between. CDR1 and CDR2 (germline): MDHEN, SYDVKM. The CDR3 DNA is TGTGCCAGCAGCTCCCCTGGGAGTGTCCCCTACAATGAGCAGTTCTTC. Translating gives CASSSPGSVPYNEQFF.

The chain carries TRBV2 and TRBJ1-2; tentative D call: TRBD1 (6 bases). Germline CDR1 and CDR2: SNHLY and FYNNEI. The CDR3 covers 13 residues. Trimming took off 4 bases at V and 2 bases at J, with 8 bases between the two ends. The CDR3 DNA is TGTGCCAGCAGTGTACAGGGAAACTATGGCTACACCTTC. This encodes CASSVQGNYGYTF.

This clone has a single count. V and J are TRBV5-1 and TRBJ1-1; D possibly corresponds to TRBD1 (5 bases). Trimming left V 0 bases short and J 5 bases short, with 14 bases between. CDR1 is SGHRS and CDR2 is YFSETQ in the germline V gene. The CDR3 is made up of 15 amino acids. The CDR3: CASSLDPGLGTEAFF. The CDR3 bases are TGCGCCAGCAGCTTGGATCCAGGGCTAGGTACTGAAGCTTTCTTT.

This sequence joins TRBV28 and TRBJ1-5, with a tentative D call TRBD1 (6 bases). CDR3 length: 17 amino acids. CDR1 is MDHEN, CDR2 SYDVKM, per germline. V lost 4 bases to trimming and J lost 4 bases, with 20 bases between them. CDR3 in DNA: TGTGCCAGCAGTTCCTCTGGACAGCCGGAGTCTAATCAGCCCCAGCATTTT. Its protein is CASSSSGQPESNQPQHF.

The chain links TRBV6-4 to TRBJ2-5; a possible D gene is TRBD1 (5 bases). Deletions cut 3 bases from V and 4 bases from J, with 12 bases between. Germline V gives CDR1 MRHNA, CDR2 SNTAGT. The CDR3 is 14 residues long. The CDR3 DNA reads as TGTGCCAGCAGTGAAAACAGGCCGCGAGAGACCCAGTACTTC. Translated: CASSENRPRETQYF.

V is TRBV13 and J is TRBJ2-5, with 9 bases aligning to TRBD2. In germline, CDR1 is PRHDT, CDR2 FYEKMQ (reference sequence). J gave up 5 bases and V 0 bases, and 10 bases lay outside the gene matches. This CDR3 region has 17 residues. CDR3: CASSLGVASGIRETQYF. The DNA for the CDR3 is TGTGCCAGCAGCTTAGGGGTAGCTAGCGGGATTCGGGAGACCCAGTACTTC.

DNA of the CDR3: TGTGCCAGTAGCCCACTCCGGACAGGGGACCAGAACTATGGCTACACCTTC. It translates to CASSPLRTGDQNYGYTF. This chain links TRBV19 with TRBJ1-2; 9 bases match TRBD1. The junction had 13 bases not matched to a gene; V was cut back by 6 bases and J by 2 bases. This CDR3 has 17 residues. CDR1 is LNHDA, CDR2 SQIVND, per germline (reference sequence). Drawing the rest from reference TRBV19 and TRBJ1-2, the complete variable domain is DGGITQSPKYLFRKEGQNVTLSCEQNLNHDAMYWYRQDPGQGLRLIYYSQIVNDFQKGDIAEGYSVSREKKESFPLTVTSAQKNPTAFYLCASSPLRTGDQNYGYTFGSGTRLTVV.

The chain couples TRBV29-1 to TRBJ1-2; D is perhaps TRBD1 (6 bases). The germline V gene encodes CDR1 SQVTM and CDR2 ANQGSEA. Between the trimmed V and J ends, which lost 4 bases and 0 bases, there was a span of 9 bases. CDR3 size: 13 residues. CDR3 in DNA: TGCAGCGTTGTGGGGGCCACTAACTATGGCTACACCTTC. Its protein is CSVVGATNYGYTF.

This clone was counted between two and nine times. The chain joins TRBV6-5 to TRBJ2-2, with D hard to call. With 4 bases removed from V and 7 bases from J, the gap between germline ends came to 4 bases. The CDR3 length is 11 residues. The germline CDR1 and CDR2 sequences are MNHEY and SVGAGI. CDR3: CASSSIGELFF. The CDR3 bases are TGTGCCAGCAGTTCCATCGGGGAGCTGTTTTTT.

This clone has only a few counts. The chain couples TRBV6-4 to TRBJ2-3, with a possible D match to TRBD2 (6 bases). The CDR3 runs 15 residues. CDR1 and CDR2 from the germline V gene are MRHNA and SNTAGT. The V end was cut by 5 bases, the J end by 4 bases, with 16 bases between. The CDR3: CASSQDGSKADTQYF. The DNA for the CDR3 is TGTGCCAGCAGTCAGGACGGGAGTAAGGCAGATACGCAGTATTTT.

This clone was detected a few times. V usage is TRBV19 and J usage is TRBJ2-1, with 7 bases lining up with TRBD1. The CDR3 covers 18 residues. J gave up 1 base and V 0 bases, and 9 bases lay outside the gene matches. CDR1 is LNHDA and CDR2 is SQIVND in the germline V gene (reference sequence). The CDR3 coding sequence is TGTGCCAGTAGTATAGATTTTTCCCTGACAGGGTCCTACAATGAGCAGTTCTTC. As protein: CASSIDFSLTGSYNEQFF.

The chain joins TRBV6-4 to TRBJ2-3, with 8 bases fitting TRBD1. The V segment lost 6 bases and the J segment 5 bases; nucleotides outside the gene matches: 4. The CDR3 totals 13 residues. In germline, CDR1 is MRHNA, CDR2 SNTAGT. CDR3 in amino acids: CASSQDREDTQYF. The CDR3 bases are TGTGCCAGCAGCCAGGACAGGGAAGATACGCAGTATTTT.

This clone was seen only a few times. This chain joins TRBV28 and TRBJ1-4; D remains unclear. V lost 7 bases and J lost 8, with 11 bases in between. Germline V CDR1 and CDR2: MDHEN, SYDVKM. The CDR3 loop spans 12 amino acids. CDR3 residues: CASNTATEKLFF. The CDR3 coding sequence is TGTGCCAGCAATACAGCAACCGAAAAACTGTTTTTT.

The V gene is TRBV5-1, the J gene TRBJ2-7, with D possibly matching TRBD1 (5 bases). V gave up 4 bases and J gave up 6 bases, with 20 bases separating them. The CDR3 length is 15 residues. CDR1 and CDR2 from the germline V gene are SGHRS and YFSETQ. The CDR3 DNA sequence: TGCGCCAGCAGCCGAGAAGGGGTAAAAGGGCTCGAGCAGTACTTC. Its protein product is CASSREGVKGLEQYF.

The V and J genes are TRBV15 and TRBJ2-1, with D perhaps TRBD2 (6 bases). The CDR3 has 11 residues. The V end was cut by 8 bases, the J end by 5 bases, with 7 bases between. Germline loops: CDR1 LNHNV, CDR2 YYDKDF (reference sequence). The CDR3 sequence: CATASDNEQFF. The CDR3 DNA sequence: TGTGCCACCGCTAGCGACAATGAGCAGTTCTTC.

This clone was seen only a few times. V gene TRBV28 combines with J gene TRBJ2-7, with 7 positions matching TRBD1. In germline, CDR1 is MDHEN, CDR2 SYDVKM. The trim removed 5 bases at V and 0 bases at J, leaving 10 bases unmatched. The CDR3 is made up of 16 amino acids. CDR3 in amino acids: CASSLSGQPSSYEQYF. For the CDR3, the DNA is TGTGCCAGCAGTCTATCGGGACAGCCTAGCTCCTACGAGCAGTACTTC.

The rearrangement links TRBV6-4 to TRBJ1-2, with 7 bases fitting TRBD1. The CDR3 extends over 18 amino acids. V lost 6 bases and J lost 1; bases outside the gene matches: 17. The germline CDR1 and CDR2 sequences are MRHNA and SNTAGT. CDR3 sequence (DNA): TGTGCCAGCAGCGAAGGCTACCTGGGACAGAGAATTAACTATGGCTACACCTTC. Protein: CASSEGYLGQRINYGYTF.